A few counts support the clone carrying this TCR beta chain. The antigen remains unidentified. The source of the sample is a study of T cell repertoires in cytomegalovirus infection. Study-level information: CMV epitopes, recently identified HLA-C-restricted and well-studied HLA-B-restricted, were used. Study-level results: HLA-C-restricted CMV clonotypes gave the most frequent clonotype in two of eight donors. Cumulative public TCR beta family frequency identified carriers of CMV plus the relevant HLA.

The CDR3 is made up of 15 amino acids. Germline CDR1 KGHDR, CDR2 SFDVKD. Trimming shortened V by 4 bases and J by 4 bases, and 15 bases separated the two germline ends. TCRdb itself ran the reads through MiXCR, one entry per CDR3 protein. The sample gives 300,000 to 400,000 distinct CDR3 sequences, around 29% of which show up once; over 15% is in the top ten. V gene TRBV24-1 combines with J gene TRBJ1-2; D is uncertain. This sequence was found in a human donor in good health (CMV status not recorded). Some clones in this sample may be carry-over from other donors' samples. Material: cultured PBMCs, obtained from culture after CMV antigen stimulation. The CDR3 DNA reads as TGTGCCACCAGTGACAAATACTACAACGTCTATGGCTACACCTTC. Its protein product is CATSDKYYNVYGYTF.